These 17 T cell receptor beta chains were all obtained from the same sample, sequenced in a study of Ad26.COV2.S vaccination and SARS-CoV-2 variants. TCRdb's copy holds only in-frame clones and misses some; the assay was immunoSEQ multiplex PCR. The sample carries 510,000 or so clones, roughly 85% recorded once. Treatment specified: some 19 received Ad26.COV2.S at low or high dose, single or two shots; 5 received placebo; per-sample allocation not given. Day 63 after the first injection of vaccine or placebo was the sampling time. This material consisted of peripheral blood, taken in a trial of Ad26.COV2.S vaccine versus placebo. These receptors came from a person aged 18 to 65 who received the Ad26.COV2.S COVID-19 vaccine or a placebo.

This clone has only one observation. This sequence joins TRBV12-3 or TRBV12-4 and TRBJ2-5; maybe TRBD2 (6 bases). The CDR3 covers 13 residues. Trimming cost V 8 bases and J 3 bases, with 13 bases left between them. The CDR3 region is CASSRWEEETQYF. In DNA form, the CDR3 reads TGTGCCAGCTCACGGTGGGAGGAAGAGACCCAGTACTTC.

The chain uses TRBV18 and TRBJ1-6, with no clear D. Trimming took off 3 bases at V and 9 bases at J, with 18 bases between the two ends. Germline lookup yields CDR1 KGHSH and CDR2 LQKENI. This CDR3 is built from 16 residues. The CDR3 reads CASSPGHKASTSPLHF. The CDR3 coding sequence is TGTGCCAGCTCACCTGGCCACAAAGCTTCAACTTCACCCCTCCACTTT.

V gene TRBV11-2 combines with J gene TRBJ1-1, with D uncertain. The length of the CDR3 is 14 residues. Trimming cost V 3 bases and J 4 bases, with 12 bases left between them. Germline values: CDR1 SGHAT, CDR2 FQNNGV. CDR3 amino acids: CASSLSTTSTEAFF. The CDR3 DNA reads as TGTGCCAGCAGCTTGAGTACAACGAGCACTGAAGCTTTCTTT.

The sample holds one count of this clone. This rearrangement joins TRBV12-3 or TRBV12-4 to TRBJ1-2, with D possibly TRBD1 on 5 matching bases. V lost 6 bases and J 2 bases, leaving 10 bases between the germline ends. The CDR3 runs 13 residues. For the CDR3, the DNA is TGTGCCAGCAGACAGACAGCGAACTATGGCTACACCTTC. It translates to CASRQTANYGYTF.

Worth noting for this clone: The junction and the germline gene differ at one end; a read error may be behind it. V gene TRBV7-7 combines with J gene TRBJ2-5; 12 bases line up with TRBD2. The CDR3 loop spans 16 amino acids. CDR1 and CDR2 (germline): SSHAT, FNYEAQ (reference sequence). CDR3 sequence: CASSLRTSGRQETQYF. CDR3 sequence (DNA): TGTGCTAGCAGCTTACGAACTAGCGGGAGGCAGGAGACCCAGTACTTC.

CDR3 loop: CASSVGTVGNTIYF. CDR3 bases: TGTGCCAGCAGCGTAGGGACGGTTGGAAACACCATATATTTT. The V gene is TRBV9, the J gene TRBJ1-3; unclear D gene. Germline V gene sequence: CDR1 SGDLS, CDR2 YYNGEE. The CDR3 sequence is 14 residues long. Trimming removed 0 bases at V and 3 bases at J, with 7 bases between.

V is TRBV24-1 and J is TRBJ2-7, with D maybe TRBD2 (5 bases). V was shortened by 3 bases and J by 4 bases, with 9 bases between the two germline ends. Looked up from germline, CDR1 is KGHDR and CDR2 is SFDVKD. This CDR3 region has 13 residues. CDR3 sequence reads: CATSDPGSYEQYF. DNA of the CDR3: TGTGCCACCAGTGATCCTGGGAGTTACGAGCAGTACTTC.

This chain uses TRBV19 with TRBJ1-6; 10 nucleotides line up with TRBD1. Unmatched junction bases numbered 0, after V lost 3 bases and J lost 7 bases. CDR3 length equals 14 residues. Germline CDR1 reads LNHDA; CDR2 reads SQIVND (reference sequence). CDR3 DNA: TGTGCCAGTAGTATGGGACAGGGGAATTCACCCCTCCACTTT. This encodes CASSMGQGNSPLHF.

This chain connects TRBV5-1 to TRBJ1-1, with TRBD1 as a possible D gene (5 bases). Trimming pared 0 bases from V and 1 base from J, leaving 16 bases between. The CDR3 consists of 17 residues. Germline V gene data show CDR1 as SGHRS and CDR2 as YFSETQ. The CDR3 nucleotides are TGCGCCAGCAGCTTGGGGGTGCGGGGCCGGGGGAACACTGAAGCTTTCTTT. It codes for CASSLGVRGRGNTEAFF.

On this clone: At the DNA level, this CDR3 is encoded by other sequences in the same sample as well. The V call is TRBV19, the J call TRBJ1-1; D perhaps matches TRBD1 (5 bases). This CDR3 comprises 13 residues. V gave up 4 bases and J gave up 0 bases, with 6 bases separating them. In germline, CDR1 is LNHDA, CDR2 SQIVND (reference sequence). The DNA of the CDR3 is TGTGCCAGTAGTACAGGGTTGAACACTGAAGCTTTCTTT. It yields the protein CASSTGLNTEAFF.

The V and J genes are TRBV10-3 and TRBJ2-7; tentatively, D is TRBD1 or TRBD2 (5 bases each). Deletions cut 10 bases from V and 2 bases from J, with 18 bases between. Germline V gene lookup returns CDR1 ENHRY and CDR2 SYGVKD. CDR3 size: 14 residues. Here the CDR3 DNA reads TGTGCCACCCTAAACCGGGACGTCGCCTACGAGCAGTACTTC. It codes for CATLNRDVAYEQYF.

The CDR3 DNA follows: TGCGCCAGCAGCTTGAGCGCAGACACTGAAGCTTTCTTT. Residues: CASSLSADTEAFF. J is TRBJ1-1 and V is TRBV5-1; D uncertain. V was trimmed by 1 base and J by 3 bases, leaving 7 bases between them. Germline CDR1 reads SGHRS; CDR2 reads YFSETQ. The CDR3 contains 13 residues. Using reference TRBV5-1 and TRBJ1-1 for the parts outside the CDR3, the full variable domain is KAGVTQTPRYLIKTRGQQVTLSCSPISGHRSVSWYQQTPGQGLQFLFEYFSETQRNKGNFPGRFSGRQFSNSRSEMNVSTLELGDSALYLCASSLSADTEAFFGQGTRLTVV.

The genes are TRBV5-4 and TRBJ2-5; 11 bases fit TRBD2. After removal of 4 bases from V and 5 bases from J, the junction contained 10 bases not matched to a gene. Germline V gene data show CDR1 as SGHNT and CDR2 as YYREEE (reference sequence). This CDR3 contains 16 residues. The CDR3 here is CASSRGTSGGGETQYF. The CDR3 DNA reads TGTGCCAGCAGCCGTGGGACTAGCGGTGGGGGGGAGACCCAGTACTTC.

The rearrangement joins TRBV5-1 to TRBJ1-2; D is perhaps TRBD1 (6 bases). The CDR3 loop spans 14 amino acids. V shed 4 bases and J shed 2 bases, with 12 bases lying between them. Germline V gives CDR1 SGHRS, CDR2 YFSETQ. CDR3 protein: CASSTGMTNYGYTF. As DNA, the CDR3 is TGCGCCAGCAGCACAGGGATGACGAACTATGGCTACACCTTC. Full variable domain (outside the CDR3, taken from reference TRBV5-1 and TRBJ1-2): KAGVTQTPRYLIKTRGQQVTLSCSPISGHRSVSWYQQTPGQGLQFLFEYFSETQRNKGNFPGRFSGRQFSNSRSEMNVSTLELGDSALYLCASSTGMTNYGYTFGSGTRLTVV.

This CDR3 is CASSLVAGLGQPQHF. DNA for the CDR3: TGTGCCAGCAGCTTAGTGGCGGGGTTGGGTCAGCCCCAGCATTTT. The chain carries TRBV7-2 and TRBJ1-5; D unresolved. V was cut by 1 base and J by 6 bases, with 13 bases left in between. This CDR3 comprises 15 residues. Germline CDR1 SGHTA, CDR2 FQGNSA.

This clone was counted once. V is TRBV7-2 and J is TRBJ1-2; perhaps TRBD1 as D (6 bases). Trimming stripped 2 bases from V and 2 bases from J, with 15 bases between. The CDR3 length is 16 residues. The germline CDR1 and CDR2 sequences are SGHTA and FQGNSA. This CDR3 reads CASSLLIRGKNYGYTF. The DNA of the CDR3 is TGTGCCAGCAGCTTATTGATTAGGGGGAAGAACTATGGCTACACCTTC.

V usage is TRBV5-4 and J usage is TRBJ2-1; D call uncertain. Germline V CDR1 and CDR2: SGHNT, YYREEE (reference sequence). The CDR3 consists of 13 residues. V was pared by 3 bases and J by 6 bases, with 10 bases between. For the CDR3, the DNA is TGTGCCAGCAGCTCTCGGATCGTCAATGAGCAGTTCTTC. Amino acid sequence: CASSSRIVNEQFF.